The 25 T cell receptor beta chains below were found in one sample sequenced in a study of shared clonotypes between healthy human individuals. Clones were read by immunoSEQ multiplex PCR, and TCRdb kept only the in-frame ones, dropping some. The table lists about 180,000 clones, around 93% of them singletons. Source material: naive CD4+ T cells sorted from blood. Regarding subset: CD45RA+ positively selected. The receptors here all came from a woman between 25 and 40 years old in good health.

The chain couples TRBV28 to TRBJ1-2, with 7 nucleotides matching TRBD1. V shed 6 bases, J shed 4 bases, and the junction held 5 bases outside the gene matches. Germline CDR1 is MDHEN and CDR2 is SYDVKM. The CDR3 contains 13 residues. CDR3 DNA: TGTGCCAGCAGGGAAGACAGGGTCTATGGCTACACCTTC. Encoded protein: CASREDRVYGYTF.

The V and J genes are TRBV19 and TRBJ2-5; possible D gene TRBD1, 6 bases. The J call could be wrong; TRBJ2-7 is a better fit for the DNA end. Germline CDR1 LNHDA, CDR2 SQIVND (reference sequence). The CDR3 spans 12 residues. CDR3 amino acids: CASSKTGYEQYF. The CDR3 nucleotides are TGTGCCAGTAGTAAAACAGGGTACGAGCAGTACTTC.

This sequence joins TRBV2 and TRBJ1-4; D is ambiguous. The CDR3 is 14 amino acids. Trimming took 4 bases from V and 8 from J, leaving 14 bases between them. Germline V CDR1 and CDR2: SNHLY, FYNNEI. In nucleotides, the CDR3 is TGTGCCAGCAGTGTTGTAGGGATCCGGGAAAAACTGTTTTTT. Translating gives CASSVVGIREKLFF.

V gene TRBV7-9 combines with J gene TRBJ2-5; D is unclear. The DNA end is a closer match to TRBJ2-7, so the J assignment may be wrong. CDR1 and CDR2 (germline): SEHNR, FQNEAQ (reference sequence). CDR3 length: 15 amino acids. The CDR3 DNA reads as TGTGCCAGCAGTGCTTCTTGGGGAAGCTCCTACGAGCAGTACTTC. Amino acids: CASSASWGSSYEQYF.

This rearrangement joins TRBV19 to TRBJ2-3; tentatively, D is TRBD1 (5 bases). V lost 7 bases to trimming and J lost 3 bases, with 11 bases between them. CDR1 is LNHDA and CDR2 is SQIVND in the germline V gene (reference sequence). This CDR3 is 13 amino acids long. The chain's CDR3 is CASKDRTTDTQYF. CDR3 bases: TGTGCCAGTAAGGACCGGACAACAGATACGCAGTATTTT.

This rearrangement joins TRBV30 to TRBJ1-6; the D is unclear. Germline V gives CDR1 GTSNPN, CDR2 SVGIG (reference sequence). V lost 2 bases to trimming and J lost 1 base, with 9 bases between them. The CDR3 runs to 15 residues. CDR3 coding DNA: TGTGCCTGGAGTTCGCCTTTATCCTATAATTCACCCCTCCACTTT. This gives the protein CAWSSPLSYNSPLHF.

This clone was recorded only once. The chain's CDR3 is CASSFVPRAGQSHEQYF. The CDR3 region has the DNA TGCGCCAGCAGCTTTGTCCCACGCGCGGGACAGTCCCACGAGCAGTACTTC. The rearrangement joins TRBV5-1 to TRBJ2-7; D perhaps matches TRBD1 (7 bases). The CDR3 consists of 17 residues. Trimming removed 2 bases from V and 5 bases from J, with 23 bases in between. CDR1 SGHRS and CDR2 YFSETQ come from the germline V gene.

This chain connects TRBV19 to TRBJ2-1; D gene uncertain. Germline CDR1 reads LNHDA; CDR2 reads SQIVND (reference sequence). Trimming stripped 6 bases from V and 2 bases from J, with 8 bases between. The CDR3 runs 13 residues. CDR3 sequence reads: CASRTGTYNEQFF. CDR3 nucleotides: TGTGCCAGTAGAACTGGCACCTACAATGAGCAGTTCTTC.

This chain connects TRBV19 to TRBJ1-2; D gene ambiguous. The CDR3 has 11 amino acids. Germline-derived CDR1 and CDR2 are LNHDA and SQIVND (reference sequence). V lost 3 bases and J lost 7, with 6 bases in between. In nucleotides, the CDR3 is TGTGCCAGTAGTATCGGCAGTGGCTACACCTTC. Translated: CASSIGSGYTF.

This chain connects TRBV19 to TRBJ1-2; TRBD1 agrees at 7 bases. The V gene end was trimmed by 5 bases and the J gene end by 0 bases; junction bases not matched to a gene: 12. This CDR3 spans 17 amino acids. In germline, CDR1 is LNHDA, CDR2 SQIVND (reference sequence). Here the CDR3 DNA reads TGTGCCAGTAGTGTCGACAGGGCCCGTCCTACTAACTATGGCTACACCTTC. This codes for CASSVDRARPTNYGYTF.

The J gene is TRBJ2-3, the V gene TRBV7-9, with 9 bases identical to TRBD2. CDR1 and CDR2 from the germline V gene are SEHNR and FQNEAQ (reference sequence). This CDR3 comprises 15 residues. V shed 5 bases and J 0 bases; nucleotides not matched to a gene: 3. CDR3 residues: CASSRTSGSTDTQYF. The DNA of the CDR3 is TGTGCCAGCAGCCGAACTAGCGGGAGCACAGATACGCAGTATTTT.

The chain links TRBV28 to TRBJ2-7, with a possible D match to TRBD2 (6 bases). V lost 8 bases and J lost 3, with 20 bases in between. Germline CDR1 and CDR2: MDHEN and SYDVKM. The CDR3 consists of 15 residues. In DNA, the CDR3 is TGTGCCAGCGTCCGGGCGGGACTCAGACACTACGAGCAGTACTTC. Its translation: CASVRAGLRHYEQYF.

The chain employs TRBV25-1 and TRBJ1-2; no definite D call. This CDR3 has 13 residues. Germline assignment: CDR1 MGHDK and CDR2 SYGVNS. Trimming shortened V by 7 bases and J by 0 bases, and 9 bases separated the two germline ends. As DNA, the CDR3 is TGTGCCAGCATAGGCAGTACTAACTATGGCTACACCTTC. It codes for CASIGSTNYGYTF.

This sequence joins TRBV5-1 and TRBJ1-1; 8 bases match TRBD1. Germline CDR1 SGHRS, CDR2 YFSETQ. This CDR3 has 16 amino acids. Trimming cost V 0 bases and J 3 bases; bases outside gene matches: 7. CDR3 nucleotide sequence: TGCGCCAGCAGCTTGGCAGCAGGGGGCTTATACACTGAAGCTTTCTTT. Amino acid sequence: CASSLAAGGLYTEAFF.

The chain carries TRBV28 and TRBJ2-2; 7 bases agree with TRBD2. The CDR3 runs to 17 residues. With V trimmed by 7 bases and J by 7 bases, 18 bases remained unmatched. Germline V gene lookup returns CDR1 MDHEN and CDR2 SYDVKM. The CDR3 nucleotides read TGTGCCAGCACCCGGTGGTCTGGGGGAGGGTTTAACGGGGAGCTGTTTTTT. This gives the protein CASTRWSGGGFNGELFF.

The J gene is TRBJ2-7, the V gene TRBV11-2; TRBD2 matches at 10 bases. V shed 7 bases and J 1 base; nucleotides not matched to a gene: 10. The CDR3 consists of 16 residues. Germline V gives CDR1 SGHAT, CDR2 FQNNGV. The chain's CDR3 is CASNTSGTSASYEQYF. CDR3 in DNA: TGTGCCAGCAACACCTCAGGGACTAGCGCTTCCTACGAGCAGTACTTC.

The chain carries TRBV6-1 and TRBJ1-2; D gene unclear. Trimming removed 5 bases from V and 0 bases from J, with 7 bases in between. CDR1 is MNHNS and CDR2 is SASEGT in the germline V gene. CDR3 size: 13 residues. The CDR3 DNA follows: TGTGCCAGCAGTTTCGTAGCTAACTATGGCTACACCTTC. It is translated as CASSFVANYGYTF.

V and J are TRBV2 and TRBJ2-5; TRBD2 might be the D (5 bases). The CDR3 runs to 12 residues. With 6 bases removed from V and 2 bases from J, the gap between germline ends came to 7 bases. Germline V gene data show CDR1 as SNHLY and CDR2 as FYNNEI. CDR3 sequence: CASSTGQETQYF. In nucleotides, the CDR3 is TGTGCCAGCAGCACGGGACAAGAGACCCAGTACTTC.

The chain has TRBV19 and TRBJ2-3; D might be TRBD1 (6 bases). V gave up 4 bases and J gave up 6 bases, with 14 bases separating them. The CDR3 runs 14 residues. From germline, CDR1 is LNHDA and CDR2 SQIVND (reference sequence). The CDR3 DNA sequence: TGTGCCAGTAGTACCCCTAACAGGGAGGATACGCAGTATTTT. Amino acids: CASSTPNREDTQYF.

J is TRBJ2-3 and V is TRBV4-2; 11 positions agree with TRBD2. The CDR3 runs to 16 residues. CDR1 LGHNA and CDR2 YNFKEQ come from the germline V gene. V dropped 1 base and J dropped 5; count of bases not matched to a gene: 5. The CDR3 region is CASSQAASGRKDTQYF. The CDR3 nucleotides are TGTGCCAGCAGCCAAGCGGCTAGCGGGAGGAAAGATACGCAGTATTTT.

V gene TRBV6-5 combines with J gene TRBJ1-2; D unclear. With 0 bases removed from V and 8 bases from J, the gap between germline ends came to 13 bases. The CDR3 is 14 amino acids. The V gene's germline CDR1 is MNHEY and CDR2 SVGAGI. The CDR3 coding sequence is TGTGCCAGCAGTTACTCGATGGTGGTGGGAGGCTACACCTTC. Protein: CASSYSMVVGGYTF.

The CDR3: CASSMRQGPYEQYF. In DNA, the CDR3 is TGTGCCAGCAGCATGCGACAGGGCCCCTACGAGCAGTACTTC. This chain joins TRBV21-1 and TRBJ2-5; the table names TRBD1, a call not compared with the DNA. The J call could be wrong; TRBJ2-7 is a better fit for the DNA end. TRBV21-1 is tagged as a pseudogene. The length of the CDR3 is 14 residues.

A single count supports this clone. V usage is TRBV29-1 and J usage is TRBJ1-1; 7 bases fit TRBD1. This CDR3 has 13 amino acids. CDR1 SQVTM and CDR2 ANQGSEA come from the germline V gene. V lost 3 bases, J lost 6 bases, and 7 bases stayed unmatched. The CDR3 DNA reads TGCAGCGTTGAGTCAGGGGGGATTGCTGAAGCTTTCTTT. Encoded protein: CSVESGGIAEAFF.

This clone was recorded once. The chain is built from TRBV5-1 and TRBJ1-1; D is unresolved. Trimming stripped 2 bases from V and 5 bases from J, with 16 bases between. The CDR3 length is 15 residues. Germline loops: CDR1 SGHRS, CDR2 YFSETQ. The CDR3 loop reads CASSFYPGPETEAFF. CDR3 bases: TGCGCCAGCAGCTTTTATCCTGGGCCGGAGACTGAAGCTTTCTTT.

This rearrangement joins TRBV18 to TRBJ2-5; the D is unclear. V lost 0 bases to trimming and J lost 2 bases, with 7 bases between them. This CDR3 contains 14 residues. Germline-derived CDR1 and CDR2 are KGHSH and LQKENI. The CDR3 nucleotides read TGTGCCAGCTCACCACCGCAACAGCAAGAGACCCAGTACTTC. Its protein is CASSPPQQQETQYF.